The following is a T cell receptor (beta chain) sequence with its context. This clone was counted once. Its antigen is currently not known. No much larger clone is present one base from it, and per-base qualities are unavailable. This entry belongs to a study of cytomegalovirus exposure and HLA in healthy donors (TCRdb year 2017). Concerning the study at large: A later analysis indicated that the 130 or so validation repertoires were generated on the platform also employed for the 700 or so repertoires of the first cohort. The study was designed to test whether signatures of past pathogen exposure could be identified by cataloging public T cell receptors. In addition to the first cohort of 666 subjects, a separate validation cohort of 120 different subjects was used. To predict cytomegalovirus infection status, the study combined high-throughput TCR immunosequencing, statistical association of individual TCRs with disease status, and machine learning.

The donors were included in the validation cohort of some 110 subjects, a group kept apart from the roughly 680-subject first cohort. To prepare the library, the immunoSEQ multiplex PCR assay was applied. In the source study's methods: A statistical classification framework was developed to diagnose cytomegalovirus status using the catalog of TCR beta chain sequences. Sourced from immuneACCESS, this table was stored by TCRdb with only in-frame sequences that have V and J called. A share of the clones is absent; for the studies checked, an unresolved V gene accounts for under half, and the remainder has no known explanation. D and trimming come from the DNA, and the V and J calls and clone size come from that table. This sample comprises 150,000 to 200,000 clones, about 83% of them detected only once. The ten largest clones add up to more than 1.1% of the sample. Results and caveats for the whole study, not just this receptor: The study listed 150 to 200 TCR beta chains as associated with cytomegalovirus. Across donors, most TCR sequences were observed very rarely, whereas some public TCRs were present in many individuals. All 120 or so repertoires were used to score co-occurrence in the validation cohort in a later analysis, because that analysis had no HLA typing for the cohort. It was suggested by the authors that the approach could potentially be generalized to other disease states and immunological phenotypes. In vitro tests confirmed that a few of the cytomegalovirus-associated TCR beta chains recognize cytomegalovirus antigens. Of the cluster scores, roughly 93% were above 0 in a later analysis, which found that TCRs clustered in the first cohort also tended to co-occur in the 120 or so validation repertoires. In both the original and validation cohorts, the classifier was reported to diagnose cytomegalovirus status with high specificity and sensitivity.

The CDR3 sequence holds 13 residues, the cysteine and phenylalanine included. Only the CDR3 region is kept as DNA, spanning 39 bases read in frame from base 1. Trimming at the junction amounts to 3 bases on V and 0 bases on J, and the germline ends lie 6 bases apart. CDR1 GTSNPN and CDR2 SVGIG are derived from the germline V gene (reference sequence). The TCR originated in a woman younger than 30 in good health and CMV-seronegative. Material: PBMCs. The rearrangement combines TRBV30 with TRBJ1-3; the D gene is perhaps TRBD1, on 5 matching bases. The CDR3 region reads CAWRGLSGNTIYF. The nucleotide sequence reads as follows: TGTGCCTGGAGGGGACTCTCTGGAAACACCATATATTTT.